This T cell receptor beta chain was sequenced in a study of preoperative IRX-2 immunotherapy in early breast cancer. Indicated treatment: preoperative locoregional IRX-2 cytokine immunotherapy. This phase Ib study tested locoregional IRX-2 cytokine immunotherapy given before surgery. The trim removed 3 bases at V and 6 bases at J, leaving 8 bases unmatched. Germline assignment: CDR1 PRHDT and CDR2 FYEKMQ (reference sequence). CDR3 length equals 15 residues. TCRdb's table, derived via immunoSEQ multiplex PCR, lists solely in-frame clones and lacks some. The sample includes tens of thousands of clones, 90% to 95% of them seen just once.

The gene calls are TRBV13 and TRBJ1-5; TRBD1 matches 7 bases. The TCR comes from a human donor with breast cancer. This material was obtained from a patient treated with IRX-2 immunotherapy. DNA for the CDR3: TGTGCCAGCAGCTTTGGGTCAGGGGGTACTCAGCCCCAGCATTTT. It translates to CASSFGSGGTQPQHF. Supplemented by reference TRBV13 and TRBJ1-5, the full variable domain reads AAGVIQSPRHLIKEKRETATLKCYPIPRHDTVYWYQQGPGQDPQFLISFYEKMQSDKGSIPDRFSAQQFSDYHSELNMSSLELGDSALYFCASSFGSGGTQPQHFGDGTRLSIL.